These 25 T cell receptor beta chains came from one sample sequenced in a study of OX40 agonist ivuxolimab in advanced cancers. Method: immunoSEQ multiplex PCR; TCRdb's copy keeps in-frame clones and lacks some. Seen here are nearly 55,000 clones, roughly 90% observed once, and the top ten hold about 1.4%. Sequenced here: CD4+ or CD8+ T cells sorted from blood, sampled in a trial of the OX40 agonist ivuxolimab. These receptors were obtained from an adult with an advanced solid tumor such as melanoma, head and neck, liver or kidney cancer.

This sequence joins TRBV6-6 and TRBJ1-5; no clear D. CDR3 length equals 12 residues. Germline V gene sequence: CDR1 MNHNY, CDR2 SVGAGI (reference sequence). V lost 10 bases and J lost 2, with 9 bases in between. The CDR3 coding sequence is TGTGCCACCAGGAAGGGCAATCAGCCCCAGCATTTT. Translation gives CATRKGNQPQHF.

The V and J genes are TRBV6-1 and TRBJ1-2; no definite D call. This CDR3 is built from 13 residues. Germline V gene sequence: CDR1 MNHNS, CDR2 SASEGT. Deletions cut 0 bases from V and 8 bases from J, with 10 bases between. The CDR3 DNA follows: TGTGCCAGCAGTGAAGCCACCAGTCTGGGCTACACCTTC. It encodes CASSEATSLGYTF.

This chain links TRBV11-2 with TRBJ1-6; 7 nucleotides align to TRBD1. CDR1 and CDR2 from the germline V gene are SGHAT and FQNNGV. CDR3 length: 14 amino acids. The V segment lost 6 bases and the J segment 6 bases; nucleotides outside the gene matches: 5. As DNA, the CDR3 is TGTGCCAGCAGGACTCAGGGGGTTAATTCACCCCTCCACTTT. Translating it yields CASRTQGVNSPLHF.

The chain combines TRBV9 with TRBJ2-2; D unresolved. The CDR3 extends over 15 amino acids. V was pared by 0 bases and J by 3 bases, with 9 bases between. The germline V gene encodes CDR1 SGDLS and CDR2 YYNGEE. CDR3 amino acids: CASSVALVDTGELFF. In DNA form, the CDR3 reads TGTGCCAGCAGCGTAGCGCTAGTAGACACCGGGGAGCTGTTTTTT.

The V call is TRBV9, the J call TRBJ2-1, with 10 positions matching TRBD2. The CDR3 is 14 amino acids. After removal of 4 bases from V and 4 bases from J, the junction contained 2 bases not matched to a gene. Germline CDR1 reads SGDLS; CDR2 reads YYNGEE. CDR3: CASSTAGGYNEQFF. In DNA, the CDR3 is TGTGCCAGCAGCACAGCGGGAGGGTACAATGAGCAGTTCTTC.

The chain employs TRBV10-3 and TRBJ1-6, with TRBD1 identical over 7 bases. The CDR3 contains 16 residues. The V and J ends lost 6 bases and 8 bases, in that order; junction bases with no gene match: 13. In germline, CDR1 is ENHRY, CDR2 SYGVKD. The CDR3 nucleotides read TGTGCCATCAGCCGAGGGACAGTCCATTCGGATTCACCCCTCCACTTT. Protein: CAISRGTVHSDSPLHF.

This clone came up once. The chain carries TRBV19 and TRBJ1-5; D gene unclear. V dropped 3 bases and J dropped 6 bases, with 9 bases sitting between them. CDR3 length: 13 amino acids. Germline assignment: CDR1 LNHDA and CDR2 SQIVND (reference sequence). CDR3 in amino acids: CASSIQVGQPQHF. As DNA, the CDR3 is TGTGCCAGTAGTATCCAGGTAGGTCAGCCCCAGCATTTT.

This chain uses TRBV19 with TRBJ1-1, with 7 nucleotides matching TRBD1. Germline loops: CDR1 LNHDA, CDR2 SQIVND (reference sequence). This CDR3 is built from 13 residues. Germline trimming cut 6 bases from V and 7 bases from J; bases unmatched to any gene: 8. CDR3 bases: TGTGCCAGTAGGCCGGGACAGTGGTTTGAAGCTTTCTTT. It codes for CASRPGQWFEAFF.

This clone was detected only once. The chain employs TRBV13 and TRBJ2-7; unclear D gene. Germline V CDR1 and CDR2: PRHDT, FYEKMQ (reference sequence). This CDR3 region has 15 residues. Trimming took off 3 bases at V and 2 bases at J, with 14 bases between the two ends. The CDR3 DNA is TGTGCCAGCAGCTTTGACCGTAGGAACACCTACGAGCAGTACTTC. This encodes CASSFDRRNTYEQYF.

This sequence joins TRBV28 and TRBJ2-4; unclear D gene. The CDR3 extends over 14 amino acids. CDR1 is MDHEN, CDR2 SYDVKM, per germline. Deletions cut 2 bases from V and 0 bases from J, with 5 bases between. In DNA, the CDR3 is TGTGCCAGCAGTTTAGCGTTAGCCAAAAACATTCAGTACTTC. The encoded protein is CASSLALAKNIQYF.

The chain is built from TRBV30 and TRBJ2-3; 9 bases map to TRBD2. The CDR3 runs to 14 residues. V dropped 0 bases and J dropped 6; count of bases not matched to a gene: 4. Germline V lookup: CDR1 GTSNPN, CDR2 SVGIG (reference sequence). In DNA, the CDR3 is TGTGCCTGGAGTGTGCGGGGGGGCTTGGATACGCAGTATTTT. Translation gives CAWSVRGGLDTQYF.

A few counts support this clone. Other nucleotide sequences in the sample specify the same CDR3. The chain uses TRBV18 and TRBJ2-1; 8 nucleotides agree with TRBD2. Germline V gene lookup returns CDR1 KGHSH and CDR2 LQKENI. The CDR3 runs 17 residues. V dropped 1 base and J dropped 8; count of bases not matched to a gene: 13. The DNA of the CDR3 is TGTGCCAGCTCACCACGCCCAGCCGGGACTAGGGGCTATGAGCAGTTCTTC. This gives the protein CASSPRPAGTRGYEQFF.

This clone was found once. The chain has TRBV19 and TRBJ2-7, with D uncertain. The CDR3 consists of 13 residues. V lost 4 bases, J lost 3 bases, and 10 bases lay in between. Germline V gene sequence: CDR1 LNHDA, CDR2 SQIVND (reference sequence). The DNA for the CDR3 is TGTGCCAGTAGTAGCCAGATTAACTACGAGCAGTACTTC. It is translated as CASSSQINYEQYF.

The chain uses TRBV29-1 and TRBJ1-5; TRBD1 matches at 9 bases. The germline V gene has CDR1 SQVTM and CDR2 ANQGSEA. The V gene end was trimmed by 6 bases and the J gene end by 7 bases; junction bases not matched to a gene: 7. The CDR3 extends over 13 amino acids. Written as DNA, the CDR3 is TGCAGCGTGGACAGGGGTGAAGGACAGCCCCAGCATTTT. Encoded protein: CSVDRGEGQPQHF.

The genes are TRBV11-3 and TRBJ2-5, with D unresolved. The CDR3 covers 13 residues. Germline V gene data show CDR1 as SGHNT and CDR2 as YENEEA. V lost 5 bases and J 1 base, leaving 8 bases between the germline ends. The CDR3 spells CASSQGFQETQYF. Written as DNA, the CDR3 is TGTGCCAGCAGCCAAGGCTTCCAAGAGACCCAGTACTTC.

The chain carries TRBV5-6 and TRBJ1-1; TRBD1 agrees at 10 bases. The CDR3 consists of 18 residues. The V and J ends lost 4 bases and 4 bases, in that order; junction bases with no gene match: 16. In germline, CDR1 is SGHDT, CDR2 YYEEEE. CDR3: CASSPLDRGVSKSTEAFF. The CDR3 bases are TGTGCCAGCAGCCCACTGGACAGGGGGGTATCCAAGAGCACTGAAGCTTTCTTT.

J is TRBJ2-3 and V is TRBV6-6, with D uncertain. The CDR3 is 12 residues long. Germline CDR1 MNHNY, CDR2 SVGAGI (reference sequence). Trimming pared 6 bases from V and 3 bases from J, leaving 7 bases between. CDR3 region: CASRTGTDTQYF. CDR3 nucleotides: TGTGCCAGCAGAACTGGAACAGATACGCAGTATTTT.

This chain joins TRBV28 and TRBJ2-3, with 12 bases fitting TRBD2. Germline CDR1 MDHEN, CDR2 SYDVKM. This CDR3 comprises 16 residues. V lost 5 bases, J lost 2 bases, and 5 bases stayed unmatched. The CDR3 protein is CASSTRTSGNTDTQYF. CDR3 sequence (DNA): TGTGCCAGCAGTACCCGGACTAGCGGGAACACAGATACGCAGTATTTT.

The gene calls are TRBV5-8 and TRBJ2-7, with 9 nucleotides matching TRBD2. The CDR3 has 14 residues. The J segment lost 2 bases and the V segment lost 2 bases, leaving 2 bases of the junction unmatched. Germline V CDR1 and CDR2: SGHTS, YDEGEE. The CDR3 coding sequence is TGTGCCAGCAGCTTTAGCGGGGGAACCTACGAGCAGTACTTC. This sequence encodes CASSFSGGTYEQYF.

This chain joins TRBV7-2 and TRBJ1-1; D possibly corresponds to TRBD1 (5 bases). This CDR3 contains 14 residues. With 7 bases removed from V and 2 bases from J, the gap between germline ends came to 14 bases. Germline V gives CDR1 SGHTA, CDR2 FQGNSA. DNA of the CDR3: TGTGCCAGCACCCCGAGGGGCCAAAACACTGAAGCTTTCTTT. Protein sequence: CASTPRGQNTEAFF.

The chain employs TRBV27 and TRBJ2-5, with 10 bases matching TRBD2. V lost 6 bases, J lost 6 bases, and 7 bases stayed unmatched. The CDR3 runs 14 residues. Germline assignment: CDR1 MNHEY and CDR2 SMNVEV (reference sequence). CDR3 in amino acids: CASSPGLAEKTQYF. The DNA for the CDR3 is TGTGCCAGCAGCCCCGGACTAGCGGAGAAGACCCAGTACTTC.

This clone was seen only once. The J gene is TRBJ1-5, the V gene TRBV6-1; 7 bases are a match to TRBD1. The CDR3 is 15 amino acids. V shed 3 bases, J shed 6 bases, and the junction held 8 bases outside the gene matches. CDR1 is MNHNS and CDR2 is SASEGT in the germline V gene. The CDR3 coding sequence is TGTGCCAGCAGTGACGCACAGGGGCGCGGTCAGCCCCAGCATTTT. Amino acids: CASSDAQGRGQPQHF.

This clone was found once. V is TRBV6-1 and J is TRBJ1-3, with a weak D call TRBD1 (6 bases). The CDR3 has 17 amino acids. Germline-derived CDR1 and CDR2 are MNHNS and SASEGT. Trimming left V 2 bases short and J 0 bases short, with 14 bases between. CDR3 in DNA: TGTGCCAGCAGTGAATTGCAGGGGCACAACTCTGGAAACACCATATATTTT. This gives the protein CASSELQGHNSGNTIYF.

The J gene is TRBJ1-3, the V gene TRBV18; D not certain. V was shortened by 2 bases and J by 7 bases, with 9 bases between the two germline ends. CDR3 size: 13 residues. Germline CDR1 is KGHSH and CDR2 is LQKENI. The CDR3 DNA reads as TGTGCCAGCTCACCAGACCTGGTCAACACCATATATTTT. It encodes CASSPDLVNTIYF.

V and J are TRBV12-5 and TRBJ2-2, with TRBD2 matching over 8 bases. In germline, CDR1 is LGHNT, CDR2 FRNRAP. The V and J ends lost 8 bases and 3 bases, in that order; junction bases with no gene match: 2. This CDR3 is 13 amino acids long. This CDR3 reads CASSGSYTGELFF. The CDR3, as DNA: TGTGCTAGTAGCGGGAGTTACACCGGGGAGCTGTTTTTT. Based on the CDR3 plus reference TRBV12-5 and TRBJ2-2, the full variable domain is DARVTQTPRHKVTEMGQEVTMRCQPILGHNTVFWYRQTMMQGLELLAYFRNRAPLDDSGMPKDRFSAEMPDATLATLKIQPSEPRDSAVYFCASSGSYTGELFFGEGSRLTVL.